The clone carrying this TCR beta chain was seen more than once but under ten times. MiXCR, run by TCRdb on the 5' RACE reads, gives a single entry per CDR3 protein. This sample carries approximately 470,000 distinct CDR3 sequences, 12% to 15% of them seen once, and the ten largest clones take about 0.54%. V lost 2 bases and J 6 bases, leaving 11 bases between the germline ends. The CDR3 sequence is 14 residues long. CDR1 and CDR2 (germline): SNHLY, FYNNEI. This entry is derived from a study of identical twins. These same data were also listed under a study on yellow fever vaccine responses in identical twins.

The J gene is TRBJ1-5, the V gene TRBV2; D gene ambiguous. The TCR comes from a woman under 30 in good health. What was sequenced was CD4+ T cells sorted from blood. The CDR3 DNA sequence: TGTGCCAGCAGTGAAAGGGCAGATACTCAGCCCCAGCATTTT. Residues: CASSERADTQPQHF.